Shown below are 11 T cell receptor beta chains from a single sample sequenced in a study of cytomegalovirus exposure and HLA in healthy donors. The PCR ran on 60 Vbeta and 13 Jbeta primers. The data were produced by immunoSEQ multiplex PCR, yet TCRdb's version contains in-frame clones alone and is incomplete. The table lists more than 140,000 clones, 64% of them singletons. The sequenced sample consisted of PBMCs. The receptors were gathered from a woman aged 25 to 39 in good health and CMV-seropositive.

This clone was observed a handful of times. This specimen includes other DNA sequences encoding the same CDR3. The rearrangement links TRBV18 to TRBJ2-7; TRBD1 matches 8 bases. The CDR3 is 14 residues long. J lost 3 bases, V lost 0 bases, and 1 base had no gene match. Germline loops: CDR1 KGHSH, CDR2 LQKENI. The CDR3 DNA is TGTGCCAGCTCACCACCTACAGGGGGCTACGAGCAGTACTTC. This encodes CASSPPTGGYEQYF.

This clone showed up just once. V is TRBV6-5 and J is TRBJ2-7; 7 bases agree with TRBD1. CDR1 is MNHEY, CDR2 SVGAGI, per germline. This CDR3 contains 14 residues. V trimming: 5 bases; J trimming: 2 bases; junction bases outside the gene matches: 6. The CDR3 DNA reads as TGTGCCAGCAGTAGGGACAGCGGTACCTACGAGCAGTACTTC. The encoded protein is CASSRDSGTYEQYF.

In nucleotides, the CDR3 is TGTGCCATCAGCAGAGACAGTAAGGGGGATTCACCCCTCCACTTT. As protein: CAISRDSKGDSPLHF. V usage is TRBV10-3 and J usage is TRBJ1-6; TRBD1 might be the D (6 bases). Per germline, CDR1 ENHRY and CDR2 SYGVKD. Trimming cost V 6 bases and J 8 bases, with 17 bases left between them. The CDR3 consists of 15 residues.

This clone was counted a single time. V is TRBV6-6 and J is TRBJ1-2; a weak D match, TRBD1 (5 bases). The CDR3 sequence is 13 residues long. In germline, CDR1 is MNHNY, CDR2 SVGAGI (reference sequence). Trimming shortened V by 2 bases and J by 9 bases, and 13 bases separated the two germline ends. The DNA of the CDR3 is TGTGCCAGCAGTTACGGGCAGGGAGGAAGCTACACCTTC. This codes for CASSYGQGGSYTF.

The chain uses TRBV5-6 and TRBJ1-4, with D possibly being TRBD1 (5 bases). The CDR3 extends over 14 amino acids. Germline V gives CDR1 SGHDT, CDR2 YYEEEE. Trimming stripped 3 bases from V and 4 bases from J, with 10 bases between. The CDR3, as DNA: TGTGCCAGCAGCTCAGGGTTTTTTAATGAAAAACTGTTTTTT. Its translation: CASSSGFFNEKLFF.

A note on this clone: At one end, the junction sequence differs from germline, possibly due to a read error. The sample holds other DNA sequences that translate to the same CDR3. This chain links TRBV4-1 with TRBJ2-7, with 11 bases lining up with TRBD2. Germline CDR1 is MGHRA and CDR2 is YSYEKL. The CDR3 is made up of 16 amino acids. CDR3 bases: TGCGCCAGCAGCCGCACCCTAGCGGGGGGATCCTACGAGCAGTACTTT. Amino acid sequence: CASSRTLAGGSYEQYF.

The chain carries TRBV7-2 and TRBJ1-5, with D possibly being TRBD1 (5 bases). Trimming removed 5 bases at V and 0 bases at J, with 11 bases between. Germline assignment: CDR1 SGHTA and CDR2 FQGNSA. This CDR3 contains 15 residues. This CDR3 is CASSKGENSNQPQHF. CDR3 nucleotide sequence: TGTGCCAGCAGCAAAGGGGAAAATAGCAATCAGCCCCAGCATTTT.

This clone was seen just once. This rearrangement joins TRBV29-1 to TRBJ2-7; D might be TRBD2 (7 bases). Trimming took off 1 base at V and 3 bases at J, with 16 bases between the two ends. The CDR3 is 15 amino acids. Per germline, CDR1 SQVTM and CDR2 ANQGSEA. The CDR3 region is CSVEVHREGGYEQYF. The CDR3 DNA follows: TGCAGCGTTGAAGTACACAGGGAGGGTGGCTACGAGCAGTACTTC.

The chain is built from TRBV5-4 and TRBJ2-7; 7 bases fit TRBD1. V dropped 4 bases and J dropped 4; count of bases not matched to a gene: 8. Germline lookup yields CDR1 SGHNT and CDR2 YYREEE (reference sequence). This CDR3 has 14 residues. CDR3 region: CASSRRDSLYEQYF. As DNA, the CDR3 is TGTGCCAGCAGCCGACGGGACAGCTTATACGAGCAGTACTTC.

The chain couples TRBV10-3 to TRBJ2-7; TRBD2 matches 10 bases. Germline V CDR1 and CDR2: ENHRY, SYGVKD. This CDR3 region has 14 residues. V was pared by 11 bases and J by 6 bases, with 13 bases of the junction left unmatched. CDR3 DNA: TGTGCCGTCACGCAAGCGGGAGGGCTTTCCGAGCAGTACTTC. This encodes CAVTQAGGLSEQYF.

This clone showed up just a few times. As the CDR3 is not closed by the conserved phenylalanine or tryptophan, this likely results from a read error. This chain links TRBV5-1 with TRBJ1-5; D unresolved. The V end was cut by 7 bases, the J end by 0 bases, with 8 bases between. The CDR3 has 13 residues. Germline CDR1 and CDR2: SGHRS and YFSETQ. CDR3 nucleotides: TGCGCCAGCCGCGACGATAGCAATCAGCCCCAGCATGTT. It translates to CASRDDSNQPQHV.